Included here is one T cell receptor (beta chain) sequence, with context. A junction end diverges from the germline sequence, so it may reflect a read error. Germline V gene lookup returns CDR1 MGHRA and CDR2 YSYEKL. This CDR3 has 15 residues. The data originate from a study of T-cell reconstitution after alpha-beta-depleted transplantation in children. Unique molecular identifiers were used to barcode this TCRbeta library. MiXCR, run by TCRdb on the PCR reads, gives a single entry per CDR3 protein. The repertoire holds about 97,000 distinct CDR3 sequences, with 7.5% to 9.5% as singletons. The rearrangement uses TRBV4-1 and TRBJ1-4; a weak D match, TRBD1 (5 bases). Sequenced material: PBMCs, taken before TCRalphabeta/CD19-depleted stem cell transplant. The source is a boy aged 2 to 9 with acute lymphoblastic leukemia, due to receive a stem cell transplant. For the CDR3, the DNA is TGCTCCAGCAGCCACCCGGGACGGACTAATGAAAAACTGTTTTTT. Its protein product is CSSSHPGRTNEKLFF.